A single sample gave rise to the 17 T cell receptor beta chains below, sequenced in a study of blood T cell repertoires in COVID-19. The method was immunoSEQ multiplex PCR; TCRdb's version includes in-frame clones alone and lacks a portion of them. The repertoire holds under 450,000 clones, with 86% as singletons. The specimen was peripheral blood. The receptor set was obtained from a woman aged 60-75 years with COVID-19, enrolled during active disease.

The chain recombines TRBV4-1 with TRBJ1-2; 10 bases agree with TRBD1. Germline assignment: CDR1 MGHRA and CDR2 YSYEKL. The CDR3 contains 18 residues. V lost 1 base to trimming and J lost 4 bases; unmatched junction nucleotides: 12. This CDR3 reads CASSQGGDRGRLGYGYTF. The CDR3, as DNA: TGCGCCAGCAGCCAAGGGGGGGACAGGGGCCGCCTAGGCTATGGCTACACCTTC.

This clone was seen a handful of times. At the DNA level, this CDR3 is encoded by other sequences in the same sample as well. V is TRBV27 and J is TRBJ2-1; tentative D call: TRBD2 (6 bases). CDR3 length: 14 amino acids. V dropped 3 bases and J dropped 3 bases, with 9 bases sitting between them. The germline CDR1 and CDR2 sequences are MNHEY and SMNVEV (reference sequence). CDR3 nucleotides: TGTGCCAGCAGTTTGGGACTTAGCTACAATGAGCAGTTCTTC. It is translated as CASSLGLSYNEQFF.

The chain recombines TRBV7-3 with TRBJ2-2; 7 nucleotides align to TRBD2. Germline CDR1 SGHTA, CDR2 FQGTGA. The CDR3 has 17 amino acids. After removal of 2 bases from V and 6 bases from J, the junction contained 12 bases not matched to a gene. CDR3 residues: CASSLVGGGGKSGELFF. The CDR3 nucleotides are TGTGCCAGCAGCTTAGTCGGTGGCGGGGGAAAGTCCGGGGAGCTGTTTTTT. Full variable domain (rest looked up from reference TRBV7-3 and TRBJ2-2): GAGVSQTPSNKVTEKGKYVELRCDPISGHTALYWYRQSLGQGPEFLIYFQGTGAADDSGLPNDRFFAVRPEGSVSTLKIQRTERGDSAVYLCASSLVGGGGKSGELFFGEGSRLTVL.

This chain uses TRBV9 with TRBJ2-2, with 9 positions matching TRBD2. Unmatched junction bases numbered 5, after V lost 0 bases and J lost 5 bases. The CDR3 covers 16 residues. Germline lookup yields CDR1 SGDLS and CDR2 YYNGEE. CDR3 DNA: TGTGCCAGCAGCGTAGCTCGGCTAGCGGGGACCGGGGAGCTGTTTTTT. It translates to CASSVARLAGTGELFF.

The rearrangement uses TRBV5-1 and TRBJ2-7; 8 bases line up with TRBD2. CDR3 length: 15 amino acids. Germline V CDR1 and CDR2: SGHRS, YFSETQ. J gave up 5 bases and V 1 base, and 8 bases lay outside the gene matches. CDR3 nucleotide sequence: TGCGCCAGCAGCTTGTCGGCGGGGGGCCGCGACGAGCAGTACTTC. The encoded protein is CASSLSAGGRDEQYF.

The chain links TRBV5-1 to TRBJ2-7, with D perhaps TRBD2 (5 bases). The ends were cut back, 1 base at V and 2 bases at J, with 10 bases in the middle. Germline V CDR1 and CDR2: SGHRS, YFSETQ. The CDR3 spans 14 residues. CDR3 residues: CASSLIGETYEQYF. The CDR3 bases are TGCGCCAGCAGCTTGATCGGGGAGACCTACGAGCAGTACTTC.

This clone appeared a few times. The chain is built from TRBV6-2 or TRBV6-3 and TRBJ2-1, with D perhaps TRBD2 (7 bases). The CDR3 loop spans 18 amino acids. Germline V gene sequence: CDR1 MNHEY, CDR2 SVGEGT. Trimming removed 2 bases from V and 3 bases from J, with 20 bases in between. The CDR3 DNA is TGTGCCAGCAGTTACCGGGGGGCGCCACCCGTACGCTACAATGAGCAGTTCTTC. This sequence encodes CASSYRGAPPVRYNEQFF.

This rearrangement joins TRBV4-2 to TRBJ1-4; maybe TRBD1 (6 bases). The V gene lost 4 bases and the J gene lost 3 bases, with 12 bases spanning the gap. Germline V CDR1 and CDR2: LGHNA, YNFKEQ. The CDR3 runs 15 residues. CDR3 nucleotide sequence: TGTGCCAGCAGCCTCGACAGGAGCCCTAATGAAAAACTGTTTTTT. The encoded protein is CASSLDRSPNEKLFF.

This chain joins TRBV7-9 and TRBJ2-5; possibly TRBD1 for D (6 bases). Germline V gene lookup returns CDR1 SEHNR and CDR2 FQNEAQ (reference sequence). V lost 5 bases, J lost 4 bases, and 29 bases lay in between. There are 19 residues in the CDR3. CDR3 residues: CASSLYYPLQGRKGETQYF. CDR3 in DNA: TGTGCCAGCAGCCTTTATTACCCCTTACAGGGCCGGAAAGGAGAGACCCAGTACTTC.

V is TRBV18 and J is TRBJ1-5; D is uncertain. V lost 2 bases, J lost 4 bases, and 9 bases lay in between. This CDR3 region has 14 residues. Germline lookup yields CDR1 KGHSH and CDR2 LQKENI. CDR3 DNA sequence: TGTGCCAGCTCACCAGGGCAGGCAAATCAGCCCCAGCATTTT. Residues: CASSPGQANQPQHF.

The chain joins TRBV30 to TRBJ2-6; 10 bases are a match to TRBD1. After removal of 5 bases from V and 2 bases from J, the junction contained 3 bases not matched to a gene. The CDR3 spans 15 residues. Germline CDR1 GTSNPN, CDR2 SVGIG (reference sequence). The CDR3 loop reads CAWAGQGAGANVLTF. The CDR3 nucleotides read TGTGCCTGGGCAGGACAGGGGGCTGGGGCCAACGTCCTGACTTTC.

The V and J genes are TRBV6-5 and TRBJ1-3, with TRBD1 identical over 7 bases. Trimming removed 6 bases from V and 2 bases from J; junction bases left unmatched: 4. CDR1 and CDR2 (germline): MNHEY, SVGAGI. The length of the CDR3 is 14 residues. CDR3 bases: TGTGCCAGCAGCTTCGGGACAGCTGGAAACACCATATATTTT. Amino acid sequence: CASSFGTAGNTIYF.

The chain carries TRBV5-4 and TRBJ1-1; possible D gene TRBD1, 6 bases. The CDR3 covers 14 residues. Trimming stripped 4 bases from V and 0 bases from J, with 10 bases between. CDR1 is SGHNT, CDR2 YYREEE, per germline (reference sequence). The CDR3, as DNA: TGTGCCAGCAGCACGGGACAACTGAACACTGAAGCTTTCTTT. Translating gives CASSTGQLNTEAFF.

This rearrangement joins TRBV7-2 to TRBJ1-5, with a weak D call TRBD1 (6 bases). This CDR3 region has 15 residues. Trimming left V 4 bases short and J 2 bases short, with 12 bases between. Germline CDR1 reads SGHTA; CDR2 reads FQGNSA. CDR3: CASSSRGFGNQPQHF. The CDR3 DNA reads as TGTGCCAGCAGCTCCAGGGGTTTTGGCAATCAGCCCCAGCATTTT.

CDR3 sequence (DNA): TGTGCCAGTAGTATAATGGGCAGCCTGAACACTGAAGCTTTCTTT. This translates into CASSIMGSLNTEAFF. The chain carries TRBV19 and TRBJ1-1; D is uncertain. The CDR3 sequence is 15 residues long. Trimming stripped 2 bases from V and 0 bases from J, with 10 bases between. CDR1 and CDR2 (germline): LNHDA, SQIVND (reference sequence).

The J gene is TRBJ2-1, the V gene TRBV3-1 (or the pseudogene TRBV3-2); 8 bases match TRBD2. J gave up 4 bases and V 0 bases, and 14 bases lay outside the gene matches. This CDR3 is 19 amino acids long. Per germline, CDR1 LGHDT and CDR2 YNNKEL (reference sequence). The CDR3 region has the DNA TGTGCCAGCAGCCAAGATTCGATCTGGTTGGCGGGGGGATACAATGAGCAGTTCTTC. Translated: CASSQDSIWLAGGYNEQFF.

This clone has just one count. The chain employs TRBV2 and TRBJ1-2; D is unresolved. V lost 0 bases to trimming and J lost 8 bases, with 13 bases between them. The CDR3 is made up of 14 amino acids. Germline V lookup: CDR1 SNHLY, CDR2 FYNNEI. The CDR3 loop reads CASSEAQIREGYTF. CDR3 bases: TGTGCCAGCAGTGAAGCGCAAATAAGAGAGGGCTACACCTTC.